This TCR beta chain was profiled in a study of cytomegalovirus exposure and HLA in healthy donors. Study results and caveats: Listed as cytomegalovirus-associated were around 160 TCR beta chains.

Use of 60 Vbeta and 13 Jbeta primers characterized the PCR. Using immunoSEQ multiplex PCR, the repertoire was profiled, and TCRdb retains in-frame clones only, with some absent. The sample records some 92,000 clones, around 75% being singletons. There are 13 residues in the CDR3. V was clipped by 5 bases and J by 4 bases, with 12 bases between them. The germline V gene has CDR1 MNHEY and CDR2 SMNVEV (reference sequence). As to this clone: Its antigen is currently unknown.

When sampled, the donors appeared nominally healthy, though they likely had unrecorded immune exposures. Sequencing input: PBMCs. This TCR was recovered from a man aged 18 to 29 in good health and CMV-seropositive. V is TRBV27 and J is TRBJ2-7, with D possibly matching TRBD1 (6 bases). As DNA, the CDR3 is TGTGCCAGCAGTCTATACAGGGAATACGAGCAGTACTTC. Protein: CASSLYREYEQYF.